This T cell receptor beta chain was observed in a study of beta chain features in type 1 diabetes. This clone was recorded many times. With 5 bases clipped from V and 10 bases from J, the junction kept 10 bases outside the gene matches. The CDR3 has 15 residues. Per germline, CDR1 SEHNR and CDR2 FQNEAQ (reference sequence). Expressed TCRB transcripts were sequenced, since all the RNA that had been isolated was reverse transcribed. Clones were read by immunoSEQ multiplex PCR, and TCRdb kept only the in-frame ones, dropping some. The sample contains 70,000 to 95,000 clones, under 35% of which appear only once.

The sequencing sample was made of stem cell memory CD4+ T cells from blood. The TCR was taken from a woman between 18 and 30 years old in good health. The genes are TRBV7-9 and TRBJ1-4; 10 bases agree with TRBD1. This CDR3 reads CASSSDRGPTGKLFF. In DNA, the CDR3 is TGTGCCAGCAGCAGTGACAGGGGGCCGACGGGAAAACTGTTTTTT.